This T cell receptor (beta chain) was profiled in a study of a mutant IDH1 vaccine in newly diagnosed glioma. Study background: Vaccine dosing followed radiotherapy by 4-6 weeks, or accompanied temozolomide cycles. The week-35 safety follow-up was V12, and the week-47 study end was V13.

Libraries were prepared by immunoSEQ multiplex PCR; TCRdb keeps only in-frame clonotypes and omits some of them. The sample has approximately 84,000 clones; roughly four fifths are singletons. Documented time point: week 47, end of study. With topical imiquimod, each dose of the vaccine consisted of 300 ug of mutant IDH1 20-mer peptide. All eight of the vaccinations patients received fell in weeks 1, 3, 5, 7, 11, 15, 19 and 23. Donors had new WHO grade 3 or 4 IDH1-mutant, ATRX-lost astrocytomas. Germline V lookup: CDR1 MGHRA, CDR2 YSYEKL. The CDR3 runs to 15 residues. The V end was cut by 0 bases, the J end by 6 bases, with 13 bases between. Comment on this clone: Antigen unknown.

The V call is TRBV4-1, the J call TRBJ2-3, with D hard to call. The receptor comes from a man aged 35-49 years with glioma. The source was PBMCs, collected from a glioma patient whose treatment included an IDH1 peptide vaccine. CDR3 amino acids: CASSQDLLVGDTQYF. The DNA of the CDR3 is TGCGCCAGCAGCCAAGATCTCCTAGTTGGGGATACGCAGTATTTT.